The source of this TCR beta chain is a study of blood T cell repertoires in COVID-19. At the level of the study: Whether acute or convalescent, the COVID-19 samples came from the United States, Italy and Spain. T cells, B-cell-depleted T cells, or PBMCs provided the cDNA or gDNA that served as material.

Per germline, CDR1 LGHDT and CDR2 YNNKEL (reference sequence). V lost 5 bases and J lost 6; bases outside the gene matches: 8. The CDR3 has 14 residues. Under the authors' procedure: Cell counts per sample came from amplifying reference gene primers. The repertoire was sequenced with immunoSEQ multiplex PCR; TCRdb's copy has only in-frame clones and lacks some. That table is the source of V, J and clone size, and D and trimming were worked out from the DNA. This table has about 100,000 clones, 90% to 95% appearing once. This clonotype was obtained from a man aged 50-60 years with active COVID-19. The chain has TRBV3-1 (or the pseudogene TRBV3-2) and TRBJ1-2; 8 nucleotides agree with TRBD1. The sequenced sample consisted of peripheral blood. DNA for the CDR3: TGTGCCAGCAGCACGCAAGACAGGGGAAATGGCTACACCTTC. Its translation: CASSTQDRGNGYTF.